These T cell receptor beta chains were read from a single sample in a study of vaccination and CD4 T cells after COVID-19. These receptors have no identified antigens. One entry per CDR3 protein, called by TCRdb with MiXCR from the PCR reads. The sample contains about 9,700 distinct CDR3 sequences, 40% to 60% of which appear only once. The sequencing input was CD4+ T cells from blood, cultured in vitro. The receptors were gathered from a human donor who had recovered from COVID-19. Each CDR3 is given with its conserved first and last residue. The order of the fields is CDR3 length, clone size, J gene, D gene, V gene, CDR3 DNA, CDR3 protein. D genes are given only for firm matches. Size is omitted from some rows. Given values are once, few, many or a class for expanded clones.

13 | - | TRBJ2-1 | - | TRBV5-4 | TGTGCCAGCAGCTTGATGGTGGCCAATGAGCAGTTCTTC | CASSLMVANEQFF
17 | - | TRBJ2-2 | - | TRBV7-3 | TGTGCCAGCAGCGTGAACACCGGGACGTTGGGCACCGGGGAGCTGTTTTTT | CASSVNTGTLGTGELFF
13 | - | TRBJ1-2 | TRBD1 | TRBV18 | TGTGCCAGCTCCCAACAGGGGGCTGGTGGCTACACCTTC | CASSQQGAGGYTF
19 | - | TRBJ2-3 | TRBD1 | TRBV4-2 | TGTGCCAGCAGCCAAGCTGGGACAGGAAGGAGAAGCATCACAGATACGCAGTATTTT | CASSQAGTGRRSITDTQYF
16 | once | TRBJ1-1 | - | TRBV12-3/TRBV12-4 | TGTGCCAGCAGCCCCTCGCGGCCTCGTGTAGACACTGAAGCTTTCTTT | CASSPSRPRVDTEAFF
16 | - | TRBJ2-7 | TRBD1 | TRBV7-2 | TGTGCCAGCAGCCCAGACGACAGGGGGCAACGGAACGAGCAGTACTTC | CASSPDDRGQRNEQYF
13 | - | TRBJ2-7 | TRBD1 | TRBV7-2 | TGTGCCAGCAGCATAGGACAGGGCTACGAGCAGTACTTC | CASSIGQGYEQYF
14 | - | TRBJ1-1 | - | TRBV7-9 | TGTGCCAGCAGCCGGACGGGTAGTAACACTGAAGCTTTCTTT | CASSRTGSNTEAFF
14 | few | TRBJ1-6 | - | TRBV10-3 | TGTGCCATCAGGGCCGGACGGGATAATTCACCCCTCCACTTT | CAIRAGRDNSPLHF
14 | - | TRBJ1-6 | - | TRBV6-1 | TGTGCCAGCAGTGAAGCGGACGGGGTTTCACCCCTCCACTTT | CASSEADGVSPLHF
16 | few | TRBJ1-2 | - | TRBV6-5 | TGTGCCAGCAGTTACTCGTTGGCCCTAGCTAACTATGGCTACACCTTC | CASSYSLALANYGYTF
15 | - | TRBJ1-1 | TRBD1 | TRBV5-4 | TGTGCCAGCAGCTTGGCTCCCGGGACAGCAAATGAAGCTTTCTTT | CASSLAPGTANEAFF
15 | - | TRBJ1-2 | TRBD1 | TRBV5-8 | TGTGCCAGCAGCTTGCAAGGTGACAGGGTTTATGGCTACACCTTC | CASSLQGDRVYGYTF
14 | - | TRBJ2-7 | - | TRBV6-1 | TGTGCCAGCAGTGAAGCGCTCGGTCAGTACGAGCAGTACTTC | CASSEALGQYEQYF
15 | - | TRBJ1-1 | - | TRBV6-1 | TGTGCCAGCAGTGAGCGCGACAGACCCAACACTGAAGCTTTCTTT | CASSERDRPNTEAFF
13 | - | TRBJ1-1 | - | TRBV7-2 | TGTGCCAGCAGCTTAGCGTGGGAGACTGAAGCTTTCTTT | CASSLAWETEAFF
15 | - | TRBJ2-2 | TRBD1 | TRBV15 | TGTGCCACCAGTATCACCGGGACAGCCACCGGGGAGCTGTTTTTT | CATSITGTATGELFF
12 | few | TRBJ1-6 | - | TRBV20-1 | TGCAGTGCTCAGGGAGTAAATTCACCCCTCCACTTT | CSAQGVNSPLHF
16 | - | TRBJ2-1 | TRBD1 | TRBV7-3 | TGTGCCAGCAGCCCTCACCCGGGACAGGGGAACAATGAGCAGTTCTTC | CASSPHPGQGNNEQFF
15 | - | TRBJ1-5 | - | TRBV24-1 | TGTGCCACCAGTGAGAACCCCAAGGGCAATCAGCCCCAGCATTTT | CATSENPKGNQPQHF
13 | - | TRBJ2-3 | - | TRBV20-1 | TGCAGTGCCCCGGACGGATACACAGATACGCAGTATTTT | CSAPDGYTDTQYF
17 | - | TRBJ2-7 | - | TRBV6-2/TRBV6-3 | TGTGCCAGCGGTCCCCCCCCCATCCGCAGGGAGAGGAACGAGCAGTACTTC | CASGPPPIRRERNEQYF
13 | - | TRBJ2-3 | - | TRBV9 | TGTGCCAGCAGCGTCTCGGGGACAGATACGCAGTATTTT | CASSVSGTDTQYF
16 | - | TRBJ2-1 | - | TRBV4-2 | TGTGCCAGCAGCCCCCCCGGGACCTTTGGGTACAATGAGCAGTTCTTC | CASSPPGTFGYNEQFF
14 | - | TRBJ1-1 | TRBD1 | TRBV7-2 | TGTGCCAGCAGCTTGGGGACAGGGGTTCGTGAAGCTTTCTTT | CASSLGTGVREAFF
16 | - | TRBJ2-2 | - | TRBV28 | TGTGCCAGCAGGGGGAGTGGCAACCAGGGCACCGGGGAGCTGTTTTTT | CASRGSGNQGTGELFF
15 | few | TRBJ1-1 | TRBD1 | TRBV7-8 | TGTGCCAGCAGCCGCGAAATTCAGGGGGCGGTAGGGGCTTTCTTT | CASSREIQGAVGAFF
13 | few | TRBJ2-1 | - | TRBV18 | TGTGCCAGCTCACCGCGGCTGGGCAATGAGCAGTTCTTC | CASSPRLGNEQFF
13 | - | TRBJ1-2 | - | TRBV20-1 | TGCAGTGCCACACGCGGGGGGACCTATGGCTACACCTTC | CSATRGGTYGYTF
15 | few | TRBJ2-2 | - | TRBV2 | TGTGCCAGCAGTGTTAGTGCCGCGAACACCGGGGAGCTGTTTTTT | CASSVSAANTGELFF
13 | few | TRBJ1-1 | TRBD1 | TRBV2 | TGTGCCAGCAGTGACGACAGGGGGACTGAAGCTTTCTTT | CASSDDRGTEAFF
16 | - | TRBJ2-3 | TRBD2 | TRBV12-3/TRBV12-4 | TGTGCCAGCAGTTTACGAGGCGGGGGGGCCGTAGATACGCAGTATTTT | CASSLRGGGAVDTQYF
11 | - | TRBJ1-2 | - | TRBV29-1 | TGCAGCGTTGAGGGACGAGCCCTTTACACCTTC | CSVEGRALYTF
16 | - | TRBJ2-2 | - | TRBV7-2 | TGTGCCAGCAGCCAAGCGCAGGGCCCGAACACCGGGGAGCTGTTTTTT | CASSQAQGPNTGELFF
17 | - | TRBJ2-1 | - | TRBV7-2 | TGTGCCAGCAGCTTAGCGCATGGGCGGGGATACTCCAATGAGCAGTTCTTC | CASSLAHGRGYSNEQFF
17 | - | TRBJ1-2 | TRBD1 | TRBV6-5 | TGTGCCAGCAGTTACTCCGGCAGGGGGCGCGGCAACTATGGCTACACCTTC | CASSYSGRGRGNYGYTF
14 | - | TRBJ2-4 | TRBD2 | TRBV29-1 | TGCAGCGTTGAGGCGGGAGTCCCCAAAAACATTCAGTACTTC | CSVEAGVPKNIQYF
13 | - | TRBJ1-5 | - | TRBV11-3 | TGTGCCAGCAGCTTCACACGGGATCAGCCCCAGCATTTT | CASSFTRDQPQHF
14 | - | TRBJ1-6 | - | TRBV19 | TGTGCCAGTGCGCCCACCCGGAATAATTCACCCCTCCACTTT | CASAPTRNNSPLHF
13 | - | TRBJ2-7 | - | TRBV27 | TGTGCCAGCAGTCCCTACCCCTCCTACGAGCAGTACTTC | CASSPYPSYEQYF
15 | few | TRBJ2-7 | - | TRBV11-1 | TGTGCCAGCAGCTCAGGGGGGGGACAGCTCTACGAGCAGTACTTC | CASSSGGGQLYEQYF
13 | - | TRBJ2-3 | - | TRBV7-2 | TGTGCCAGCAGCTTTCAACACCCAGATACGCAGTATTTT | CASSFQHPDTQYF
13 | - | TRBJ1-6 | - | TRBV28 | TGTGCCAGCGTACGGACCGCTAATTCACCCCTCCACTTT | CASVRTANSPLHF
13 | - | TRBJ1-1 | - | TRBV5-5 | TGTGCCAGCAGCTTGACAAGGGGGACTGAAGCTTTCTTT | CASSLTRGTEAFF
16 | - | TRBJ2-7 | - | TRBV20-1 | TGCAGTGCTAGAGCCACTGGACAGCCTTTCTCCTACGAGCAGTACTTC | CSARATGQPFSYEQYF
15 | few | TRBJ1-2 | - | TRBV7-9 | TGTGCCAGCAGCGCCTATAGTTGGTCGAACTATGGCTACACCTTC | CASSAYSWSNYGYTF
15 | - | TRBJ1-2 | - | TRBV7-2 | TGTGCCAGCAGACCTCTGGAAGGGTACCTCTATGGCTACACCTTC | CASRPLEGYLYGYTF
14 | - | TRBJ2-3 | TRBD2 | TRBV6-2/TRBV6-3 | TGTGCCAGCCGTGGAACTAGCGTGCCAGATACGCAGTATTTT | CASRGTSVPDTQYF
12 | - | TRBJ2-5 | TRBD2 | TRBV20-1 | TGCAGTGCTACTAGCGGCCAAGAGACCCAGTACTTC | CSATSGQETQYF
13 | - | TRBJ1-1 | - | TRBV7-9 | TGTGCCAGCAGCTCGACAGGAGGGGCTGAAGCTTTCTTT | CASSSTGGAEAFF
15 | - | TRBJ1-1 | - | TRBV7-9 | TGTGCCAGCAGCCCCCGAGCGTCAGCGCGGCCTGAAGCTTTCTTT | CASSPRASARPEAFF
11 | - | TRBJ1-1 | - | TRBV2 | TGTGCCAGCAGTCCGACAGGCGCGGCTTTCTTT | CASSPTGAAFF
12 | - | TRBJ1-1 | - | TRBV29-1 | TGCAGCGTTGGATCCTTGGACACTGAAGCTTTCTTT | CSVGSLDTEAFF
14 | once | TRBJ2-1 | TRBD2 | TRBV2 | TGTGCCAGCTATAGCGGGGAACCTACCAATGAGCAGTTCTTC | CASYSGEPTNEQFF
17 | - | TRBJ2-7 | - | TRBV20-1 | TGCAGTGCTAGAGCGGAGGGTGGGGACGCCCTGACCTACGAGCAGTACTTC | CSARAEGGDALTYEQYF
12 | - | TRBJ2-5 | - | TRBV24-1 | TGTGCCACCGGTGATTTCGGAGAGACCCAGTACTTC | CATGDFGETQYF
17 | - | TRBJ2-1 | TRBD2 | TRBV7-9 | TGTGCCAGCAGCTTAGCCGTCGGGACTAGCGGGAACAATGAGCAGTTCTTC | CASSLAVGTSGNNEQFF
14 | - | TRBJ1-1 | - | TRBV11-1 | TGTGCCAGCACCCGTAGGTCGGGGAACACTGAAGCTTTCTTT | CASTRRSGNTEAFF
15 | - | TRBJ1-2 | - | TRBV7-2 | TGTGCCAGCAGCTCCCAGCTGGCAGGGGCAGGTGGCTACACCTTC | CASSSQLAGAGGYTF